This TCR beta chain was documented in a study of cytomegalovirus exposure and HLA in healthy donors. Across the whole study: Sequencing of some 200 million T cells in an earlier analysis found 95 million to 120 million unique TCR beta sequences.

Germline trimming cut 1 base from V and 9 bases from J; bases unmatched to any gene: 0. The CDR3 loop spans 13 amino acids. Germline CDR1 and CDR2: SGHAT and FQNNGV. This PCR relied on a set of 60 Vbeta primers and 13 Jbeta primers. TCRdb's table, derived via immunoSEQ multiplex PCR, lists solely in-frame clones and lacks some. The sample includes 150,000 to 200,000 clones, roughly 80% of them seen just once. What was sequenced was PBMCs. The rearrangement links TRBV11-2 to TRBJ2-1, with 10 bases aligning to TRBD2. The clonotype originates from a woman aged 45-65 years in good health and CMV-seronegative. CDR3 bases: TGTGCCAGCAGCTTAGGACTAGCGGGTGAGCAGTTCTTC. Encoded protein: CASSLGLAGEQFF.